This T cell receptor (beta chain) was identified during a study of Tregs in tolerant kidney transplant recipients. On this clone: Its matching antigen is unknown.

The CDR3 has 12 amino acids. The V end was cut by 4 bases, the J end by 7 bases, with 11 bases between. The germline V gene encodes CDR1 SGHNT and CDR2 YYREEE (reference sequence). Produced via immunoSEQ multiplex PCR; TCRdb's table is partial and in-frame only. The sample shows thousands of clones, approximately 46% of them seen only once. Regarding the study as a whole: Biological reproducibility was not directly addressed in this study.

The chain uses TRBV5-4 and TRBJ1-2; D ambiguous. The sequence was collected from a human donor in good health. The sample comprised CD4+ T cells from blood cultured with allogeneic cells. CDR3 in amino acids: CASSQADFGYTF. CDR3 in DNA: TGTGCCAGCAGCCAGGCGGACTTTGGCTACACCTTC.